These 24 T cell receptor beta chains were sequenced from one sample in a study of identical twins. Each CDR3 protein gets one entry after TCRdb re-called the 5' RACE reads with MiXCR. The profile covers around 530,000 distinct CDR3 sequences, with about 15% appearing a single time and roughly 0.46% taken by the ten largest. These same data were also listed under a study on yellow fever vaccine responses in identical twins.

Sequencing used CD4+ T cells sorted from blood. Receptors were obtained from a woman younger than 30 in good health.

This clonotype was seen only a few times. The genes are TRBV6-1 and TRBJ1-2; 10 bases map to TRBD1. The V and J ends lost 7 bases and 6 bases, in that order; junction bases with no gene match: 17. There are 17 residues in the CDR3. Germline CDR1 is MNHNS and CDR2 is SASEGT. The CDR3 DNA reads TGTGCCAGCACCAAGAGGGGACAGGGGTTATACCTAGATGGCTACACCTTC. Encoded protein: CASTKRGQGLYLDGYTF.

This clonotype was recorded a few times. The chain employs TRBV2 and TRBJ1-2, with D unresolved. CDR3 length: 18 residues. The V end lost 2 bases, the J end lost 1 base, and 20 bases lay between the germline ends. Germline V lookup: CDR1 SNHLY, CDR2 FYNNEI. CDR3 amino acids: CASSEFPGLSLGNYGYTF. DNA for the CDR3: TGTGCCAGCAGTGAATTCCCGGGATTGAGTCTTGGTAACTATGGCTACACCTTC.

Only a few counts were recorded for this clonotype. This sequence joins TRBV20-1 and TRBJ1-5, with D unclear. V was cut by 1 base and J by 3 bases, with 7 bases left in between. This CDR3 contains 13 residues. Germline values: CDR1 DFQATT, CDR2 SNEGSKA (reference sequence). The CDR3: CSARGIYNQPQHF. CDR3 nucleotides: TGCAGTGCTAGAGGGATCTACAATCAGCCCCAGCATTTT.

A few counts support this clonotype. This rearrangement joins TRBV20-1 to TRBJ2-3, with D unclear. This CDR3 comprises 14 residues. Germline CDR1 DFQATT, CDR2 SNEGSKA (reference sequence). V lost 3 bases, J lost 0 bases, and 10 bases lay in between. The CDR3 sequence: CSASPTASTDTQYF. The CDR3 DNA reads as TGCAGTGCTAGCCCCACAGCTAGCACAGATACGCAGTATTTT.

V usage is TRBV11-3 and J usage is TRBJ2-1; the match to TRBD2 covers 11 bases. Germline assignment: CDR1 SGHNT and CDR2 YENEEA. V lost 2 bases and J lost 7; bases outside the gene matches: 4. The CDR3 has 15 residues. The CDR3 coding sequence is TGTGCCAGCAGCTTACACTCTAGCGGGGGGAATGAGCAGTTCTTC. Translated, it gives CASSLHSSGGNEQFF.

This clonotype showed up just a few times. The chain employs TRBV5-5 and TRBJ2-3; D tentatively fits TRBD1 or TRBD2 (5 bases each). The CDR3 consists of 15 residues. Trimming left V 3 bases short and J 4 bases short, with 15 bases between. CDR1 is SGHKS, CDR2 YYEKEE, per germline (reference sequence). This CDR3 reads CASSSRRRGPDTQYF. The CDR3 region has the DNA TGTGCCAGCAGCTCTAGGCGAAGGGGACCAGATACGCAGTATTTT.

This clonotype was detected only a few times. The chain carries TRBV20-1 and TRBJ2-2; D is perhaps TRBD1 (5 bases). Deletions cut 5 bases from V and 1 base from J, with 14 bases between. CDR3 length equals 15 residues. Germline CDR1 and CDR2: DFQATT and SNEGSKA (reference sequence). CDR3 loop: CSASKGQGNTGELFF. For the CDR3, the DNA is TGCAGTGCTTCGAAGGGGCAGGGGAACACCGGGGAGCTGTTTTTT.

In its sample, this clonotype was seen a few times. The V call is TRBV20-1, the J call TRBJ1-2; 7 bases line up with TRBD1. The CDR3 runs to 14 residues. Germline V gene sequence: CDR1 DFQATT, CDR2 SNEGSKA (reference sequence). Trimming removed 4 bases from V and 7 bases from J; junction bases left unmatched: 12. Here the CDR3 DNA reads TGCAGTGCTATCAGTCCCAAGACAGGGCCTGGCTACACCTTC. Translating gives CSAISPKTGPGYTF.

The chain combines TRBV6-5 with TRBJ2-2, with 8 bases that match TRBD2. J lost 1 base, V lost 4 bases, and 5 bases had no gene match. The germline CDR1 and CDR2 sequences are MNHEY and SVGAGI. The CDR3 is 16 residues long. The CDR3 spells CASSSARGGNTGELFF. Here the CDR3 DNA reads TGTGCCAGCAGTTCCGCCCGGGGGGGGAACACCGGGGAGCTGTTTTTT.

The rearrangement links TRBV29-1 to TRBJ2-1, with D possibly called TRBD1 or TRBD2 (5 bases each). V shed 2 bases and J shed 11 bases, with 16 bases lying between them. This CDR3 contains 13 residues. CDR1 is SQVTM, CDR2 ANQGSEA, per germline. The CDR3 coding sequence is TGCAGCGTTGAATCGGGGATCAGACAGCAGCAGTTCTTC. This sequence encodes CSVESGIRQQQFF.

J is TRBJ2-1 and V is TRBV11-2; a weak D match, TRBD2 (6 bases). The germline V and J ends were trimmed by 0 bases and 7 bases, with 13 bases remaining between them. This CDR3 has 15 residues. Germline CDR1 is SGHAT and CDR2 is FQNNGV. CDR3 sequence reads: CASSLDGGVRNEQFF. In nucleotides, the CDR3 is TGTGCCAGCAGCTTAGATGGCGGGGTAAGGAATGAGCAGTTCTTC.

The chain couples TRBV14 to TRBJ1-1; D perhaps matches TRBD1 (5 bases). Trimming took off 3 bases at V and 4 bases at J, with 15 bases between the two ends. There are 15 residues in the CDR3. Germline V gene sequence: CDR1 SGHDN, CDR2 FVKESK. This chain's CDR3 is CASSHYTGGGTEAFF. CDR3 DNA: TGTGCCAGCAGCCATTACACCGGTGGGGGCACTGAAGCTTTCTTT.

V is TRBV14 and J is TRBJ2-1; D may correspond to TRBD1 or TRBD2 (5 bases each). The ends were cut back, 0 bases at V and 7 bases at J, with 16 bases in the middle. The CDR3 has 16 amino acids. The V gene's germline CDR1 is SGHDN and CDR2 FVKESK. This chain's CDR3 is CASSQERGLGLNEQFF. The CDR3 nucleotides read TGTGCCAGCAGCCAAGAACGGGGCCTGGGGCTTAATGAGCAGTTCTTC. Using reference TRBV14 and TRBJ2-1 for the parts outside the CDR3, the full variable domain is EAGVTQFPSHSVIEKGQTVTLRCDPISGHDNLYWYRRVMGKEIKFLLHFVKESKQDESGMPNNRFLAERTGGTYSTLKVQPAELEDSGVYFCASSQERGLGLNEQFFGPGTRLTVL.

This clonotype appeared a few times. V is TRBV10-3 and J is TRBJ1-1; D is perhaps TRBD1 (6 bases). V lost 5 bases to trimming and J lost 4 bases, with 17 bases between them. The CDR3 is 15 amino acids. The V gene's germline CDR1 is ENHRY and CDR2 SYGVKD. CDR3 protein: CAISPRDMQGTEAFF. CDR3 DNA sequence: TGTGCCATCAGTCCTCGGGACATGCAGGGCACTGAAGCTTTCTTT.

V usage is TRBV7-6 and J usage is TRBJ2-1; no firm D call. This CDR3 comprises 15 residues. V shed 5 bases and J shed 8 bases, with 19 bases lying between them. From germline, CDR1 is SGHVS and CDR2 FNYEAQ. The CDR3 sequence: CASSPNGSPSDEQFF. CDR3 DNA: TGTGCCAGCAGCCCTAATGGTTCACCTTCCGATGAGCAGTTCTTC. Using reference TRBV7-6 and TRBJ2-1 for the parts outside the CDR3, the full variable domain is GAGVSQSPRYKVTKRGQDVALRCDPISGHVSLYWYRQALGQGPEFLTYFNYEAQQDKSGLPNDRFSAERPEGSISTLTIQRTEQRDSAMYRCASSPNGSPSDEQFFGPGTRLTVL.

This clonotype occurred a few times. This chain uses TRBV9 with TRBJ2-3, with 7 bases fitting TRBD1. The junction had 7 bases not matched to a gene; V was cut back by 3 bases and J by 0 bases. The germline V gene has CDR1 SGDLS and CDR2 YYNGEE. The CDR3 is 16 amino acids. CDR3 sequence: CASSAGTALSTDTQYF. In DNA, the CDR3 is TGTGCCAGCAGCGCAGGGACAGCCCTTAGCACAGATACGCAGTATTTT.

The gene calls are TRBV3-1 and TRBJ2-5, with 7 bases lining up with TRBD2. CDR3 length: 18 residues. J lost 5 bases, V lost 0 bases, and 15 bases had no gene match. In germline, CDR1 is LGHDT, CDR2 YNNKEL (reference sequence). The CDR3 protein is CASSQDPRQKRGRETQYF. In DNA, the CDR3 is TGTGCCAGCAGCCAAGATCCGAGGCAGAAGCGGGGTCGGGAGACCCAGTACTTC.

This clonotype was observed a few times. V usage is TRBV15 and J usage is TRBJ2-1; perhaps TRBD2 as D (6 bases). From germline, CDR1 is LNHNV and CDR2 YYDKDF (reference sequence). The length of the CDR3 is 15 residues. With 2 bases removed from V and 2 bases from J, the gap between germline ends came to 10 bases. The CDR3 DNA follows: TGTGCCACCAGCAGAATCACGGGGGCCTACAATGAGCAGTTCTTC. Residues: CATSRITGAYNEQFF.

The chain combines TRBV10-1 with TRBJ2-2, with a possible D match to TRBD2 (6 bases). Trimming removed 0 bases from V and 7 bases from J, with 15 bases in between. The CDR3 runs 16 residues. Germline V gene data show CDR1 as WNHNN and CDR2 as SYGVQD (reference sequence). The CDR3 nucleotides are TGCGCCAGCAGTGAGTCCCCGGCCGGGGGTGTCGGGGAGCTGTTTTTT. Amino acids: CASSESPAGGVGELFF.

Only a few counts were recorded for this clonotype. The V and J genes are TRBV24-1 and TRBJ2-6; D is unclear. CDR3 length equals 18 residues. CDR1 and CDR2 from the germline V gene are KGHDR and SFDVKD. V lost 5 bases and J lost 0, with 16 bases in between. The CDR3 protein is CATSGSAVPSSGANVLTF. The CDR3 region has the DNA TGTGCCACCAGTGGGTCGGCAGTCCCGAGCTCTGGGGCCAACGTCCTGACTTTC.

This clonotype was recorded at least ten times. The chain has TRBV29-1 and TRBJ2-6; D call uncertain. Germline assignment: CDR1 SQVTM and CDR2 ANQGSEA. V was pared by 4 bases and J by 0 bases, with 13 bases between. The length of the CDR3 is 16 residues. CDR3: CSVVRHSISGANVLTF. The CDR3 DNA follows: TGCAGCGTTGTCAGGCACTCCATCTCTGGGGCCAACGTCCTGACTTTC.

The rearrangement uses TRBV12-3 or TRBV12-4 and TRBJ2-1, with 9 bases identical to TRBD2. CDR3 size: 18 residues. J gave up 1 base and V 6 bases, and 13 bases lay outside the gene matches. The CDR3 reads CASSPSTSGRFSYNEQFF. In DNA, the CDR3 is TGTGCCAGCAGCCCTTCTACTAGCGGGCGTTTTTCCTACAATGAGCAGTTCTTC.

The V gene is TRBV20-1, the J gene TRBJ2-6; 8 nucleotides match TRBD1. The CDR3 is made up of 15 amino acids. CDR1 and CDR2 (germline): DFQATT, SNEGSKA (reference sequence). Germline trimming cut 5 bases from V and 7 bases from J; bases unmatched to any gene: 10. CDR3 in amino acids: CSARSDREVANVLTF. The CDR3 region has the DNA TGCAGTGCTCGATCGGACAGGGAGGTAGCCAACGTCCTGACTTTC.

This clonotype was observed a handful of times. The chain recombines TRBV28 with TRBJ2-1, with D hard to call. The CDR3 runs 13 residues. The germline gives CDR1 MDHEN, CDR2 SYDVKM. V was cut by 6 bases and J by 3 bases, with 9 bases left in between. The DNA of the CDR3 is TGTGCCAGCAGCCCACCTCGCTACAATGAGCAGTTCTTC. It codes for CASSPPRYNEQFF.